The source of this T cell receptor beta chain is a study of spatial heterogeneity in lung cancer. The CDR3 is 17 residues long. CDR1 is SEHNR, CDR2 FQNEAQ, per germline (reference sequence). Trimming took off 7 bases at V and 0 bases at J, with 16 bases between the two ends. This clonotype was counted only a few times. Single TCR cDNA molecules each had their own unique molecular identifier. TCRdb ran MiXCR on the 5' RACE reads and lists one entry per CDR3 protein. The sample shows roughly 110,000 distinct CDR3 sequences, 10% to 14% of them seen only once. Time point noted: blood at routine non-recurrence follow-up after resection. From tumor, nontumor lung or frozen PBMC, whole RNA was taken unsorted for sequencing.

The sequence was collected from a female donor with early-stage non-small cell lung cancer. The V and J genes are TRBV7-9 and TRBJ2-6, with D hard to call. Here the sequenced sample was PBMCs, taken at follow-up. The CDR3 DNA reads TGTGCCAGCACTGAGACCTCCATTGGCTCTGGGGCCAACGTCCTGACTTTC. Amino acids: CASTETSIGSGANVLTF.